The source of this T cell receptor (beta chain) is a study of blood T cell repertoires in COVID-19. About the research overall: Italy, Spain and the United States were the sources of the convalescent and acute COVID-19 samples.

Deletions cut 2 bases from V and 6 bases from J, with 13 bases between. This CDR3 has 14 residues. Looked up from germline, CDR1 is SEHNR and CDR2 is FQNEAQ (reference sequence). In the original processing: Cell counts per sample came from amplifying reference gene primers. The data were produced by immunoSEQ multiplex PCR, yet TCRdb's version contains in-frame clones alone and is incomplete. V and J calls and clone size are copied from that table; D and trimming were computed from the DNA. The repertoire consists of some 270,000 clones, with 85% to 90% occurring once and the leading ten covering 2.1%. Seattle patients were enrolled while actively infected and followed longitudinally.

This chain connects TRBV7-9 to TRBJ1-1; D perhaps matches TRBD1 (6 bases). This TCR was recovered from a woman in her sixties with COVID-19, enrolled during active disease. The sequencing input was peripheral blood. CDR3 protein: CASSLPPGVPEAFF. DNA of the CDR3: TGTGCCAGCAGCTTACCTCCAGGGGTCCCTGAAGCTTTCTTT.